This TCR beta chain was retrieved from a study of blood T cells in healthy people across ages. Overall study results and limits: Roughly linear age-related decline in beta diversity appeared, significant by age 40.

Isolation yielded PBMCs, at least 6 million per sample, in every case. This clonotype has ten or more counts. What it binds is not known. Using a J-beta primer mix together with a sample-barcoded 5' primer, a second PCR was run for roughly 6 to 12 cycles. Each CDR3 protein gets one entry after TCRdb re-called the 5' RACE reads with MiXCR. The sample includes around 670,000 distinct CDR3 sequences, about 30% of them seen just once. Source material: blood. The sequence came from a woman at least 80 years old in good health.

CDR3 nucleotide sequence: TGTGCCAGCAGCCAAGCCGCTCGACTAGCGGATAACACAGATACGCAGTATTTT. Translated, it gives CASSQAARLADNTDTQYF. This chain uses TRBV4-2 with TRBJ2-3; TRBD2 matches 9 bases. The CDR3 sequence is 18 residues long. After removal of 1 base from V and 2 bases from J, the junction contained 10 bases not matched to a gene. Germline V CDR1 and CDR2: LGHNA, YNFKEQ.